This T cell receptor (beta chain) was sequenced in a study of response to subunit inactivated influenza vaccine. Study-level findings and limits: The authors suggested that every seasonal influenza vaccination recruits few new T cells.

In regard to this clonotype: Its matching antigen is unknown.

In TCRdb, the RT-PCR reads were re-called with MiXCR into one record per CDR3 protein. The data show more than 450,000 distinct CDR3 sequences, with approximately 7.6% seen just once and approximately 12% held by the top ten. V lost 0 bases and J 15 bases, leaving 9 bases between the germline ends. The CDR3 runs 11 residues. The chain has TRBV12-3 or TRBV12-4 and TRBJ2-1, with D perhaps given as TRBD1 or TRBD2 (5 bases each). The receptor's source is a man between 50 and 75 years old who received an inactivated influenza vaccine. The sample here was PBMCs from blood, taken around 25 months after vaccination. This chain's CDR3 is CASSLAGRWFF. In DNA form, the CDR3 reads TGTGCCAGCAGTTTAGCGGGACGGTGGTTCTTC.